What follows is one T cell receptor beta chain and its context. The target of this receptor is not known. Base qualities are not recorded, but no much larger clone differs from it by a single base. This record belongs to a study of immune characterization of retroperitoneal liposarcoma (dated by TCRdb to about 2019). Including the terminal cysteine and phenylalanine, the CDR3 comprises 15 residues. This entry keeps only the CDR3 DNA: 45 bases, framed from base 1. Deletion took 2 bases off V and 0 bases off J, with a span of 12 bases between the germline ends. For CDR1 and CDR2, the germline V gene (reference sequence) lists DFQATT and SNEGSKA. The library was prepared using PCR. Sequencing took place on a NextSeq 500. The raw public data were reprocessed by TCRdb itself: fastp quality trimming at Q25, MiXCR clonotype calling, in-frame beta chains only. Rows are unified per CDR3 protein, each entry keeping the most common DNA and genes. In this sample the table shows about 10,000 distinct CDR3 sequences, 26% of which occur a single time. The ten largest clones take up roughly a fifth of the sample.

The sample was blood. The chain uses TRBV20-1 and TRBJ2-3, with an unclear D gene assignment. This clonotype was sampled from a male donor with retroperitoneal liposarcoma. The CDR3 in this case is CSARTSEASTDTQYF. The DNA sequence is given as TGCAGTGCTAGAACCTCAGAGGCTAGCACAGATACGCAGTATTTT.